This record looks at one T cell receptor (beta chain) sequence and its context. This sample is drawn from a study of CD8 T cells in Susac syndrome. Germline CDR1 reads SGHKS; CDR2 reads YYEKEE (reference sequence). There are 11 residues in the CDR3. V was clipped by 3 bases and J by 6 bases, with 6 bases between them. Those who served as multiple sclerosis controls were treatment-naive patients with stable or active relapsing-remitting disease. cDNA came from approximately 0.5 to 1 ug RNA primed by random hexamers. Via MiXCR, TCRdb re-called the immunoSEQ multiplex PCR reads, giving one row per CDR3 protein. The table lists about 300,000 distinct CDR3 sequences, 75% to 85% of them singletons.

This chain joins TRBV5-5 and TRBJ1-2, with D possibly TRBD1 on 5 matching bases. Material: CD8+ T cells from PBMCs. This clonotype originated in a human donor with multiple sclerosis. The CDR3: CASSWGNGYTF. CDR3 sequence (DNA): TGTGCCAGCAGCTGGGGGAATGGCTACACCTTC.